These 15 T cell receptor beta chains were sequenced from one sample in a study of quantifying T cell responses using KT2 cells (TCRdb year 2017). Background on the whole study: RNA was DNase-treated and reverse transcribed with TCR alpha and beta constant-region primers, mostly using SuperScript III.

Library method: UMI-ligation and nested PCR. This sample was sequenced with an Illumina MiSeq. A single-stranded oligonucleotide carrying the Illumina SP2 sequence and a UMI was ligated to the cDNA 3' end using T4 RNA ligase 1. PCR1 used around 4 cycles (98 degrees C 15 s, 69 degrees C 30 s, 72 degrees C 40 s), and the beta primer was an equimolar mix of RC1.1 and RC1.2 that covered TRBC1 and TRBC2. TCRdb reanalyzed the raw reads on its own, using fastp at Q25 for trimming and MiXCR for clone calling, and kept in-frame beta chains. Rows are unified per CDR3 protein, each entry keeping the most common DNA and genes. The sample has under 35,000 distinct CDR3 sequences on record, approximately 10% of them singletons. The ten largest clones add up to approximately 8.7% of the sample. The sequencing input was PBMCs spiked with cells of the T cell clone KT2. These receptors all stem from a human donor.

This clonotype has only a few counts. The rearrangement links TRBV2 to TRBJ2-3; D not certain. V lost 8 bases to trimming and J lost 2 bases, with 11 bases between them. The CDR3 length is 13 residues. The germline gives CDR1 SNHLY, CDR2 FYNNEI. CDR3 bases: TGTGCCAGCTCCAGGAGATACACAGATACGCAGTATTTT. Its translation is CASSRRYTDTQYF.

The V gene is TRBV7-8, the J gene TRBJ2-2, with D possibly TRBD2 on 6 matching bases. The germline gives CDR1 SGHVS, CDR2 FQNEAQ. Deletions cut 1 base from V and 5 bases from J, with 14 bases between. This CDR3 spans 16 amino acids. The CDR3 is CASSLESGAITGELFF. For the CDR3, the DNA is TGTGCCAGCAGCTTAGAATCGGGAGCTATTACCGGGGAGCTGTTTTTT.

This chain uses TRBV4-2 with TRBJ1-3, with D possibly TRBD1 on 6 matching bases. V was clipped by 5 bases and J by 1 base, with 21 bases between them. This CDR3 has 18 residues. CDR1 is LGHNA and CDR2 is YNFKEQ in the germline V gene. CDR3: CASSWKGGPLISGNTIYF. The DNA of the CDR3 is TGTGCCAGCAGCTGGAAAGGGGGGCCTCTTATATCTGGAAACACCATATATTTT.

V gene TRBV29-1 combines with J gene TRBJ1-5, with D uncertain. V was cut by 4 bases and J by 4 bases, with 8 bases left in between. The CDR3 loop spans 12 amino acids. The germline V gene encodes CDR1 SQVTM and CDR2 ANQGSEA. The CDR3 region is CSVGGRNQPQHF. The CDR3 nucleotides read TGCAGCGTTGGAGGGAGGAATCAGCCCCAGCATTTT.

At least ten counts were recorded for this clonotype. The genes are TRBV18 and TRBJ2-3, with 11 bases matching TRBD1. Trimming cost V 6 bases and J 2 bases; bases outside gene matches: 13. CDR3 length equals 18 residues. Germline lookup yields CDR1 KGHSH and CDR2 LQKENI. In nucleotides, the CDR3 is TGTGCCAGCTCCCATGCCTTAACCGGACAGGGGGCCACAGATACGCAGTATTTT. This codes for CASSHALTGQGATDTQYF.

This clonotype was seen ten or more times. This chain joins TRBV12-3 or TRBV12-4 and TRBJ2-2; 7 positions agree with TRBD2. With 5 bases clipped from V and 6 bases from J, the junction kept 3 bases outside the gene matches. CDR3 size: 13 residues. The CDR3 sequence is CASSTGLAGELFF. As DNA, the CDR3 is TGTGCCAGCAGTACCGGACTAGCCGGGGAGCTGTTTTTT.

This clonotype was seen a few times. The V gene is TRBV12-3 or TRBV12-4, the J gene TRBJ1-1; TRBD1 agrees at 11 bases. The V segment lost 3 bases and the J segment 4 bases; nucleotides outside the gene matches: 16. The CDR3 has 19 residues. The CDR3 spells CASSFRFRTGGSLGTEAFF. The DNA for the CDR3 is TGTGCCAGCAGTTTCCGCTTTCGGACAGGGGGCTCTTTGGGCACTGAAGCTTTCTTT.

This clonotype was seen a handful of times. J is TRBJ2-6 and V is TRBV7-9, with D maybe TRBD2 (6 bases). The germline gives CDR1 SEHNR, CDR2 FQNEAQ (reference sequence). Trimming removed 0 bases from V and 4 bases from J, with 13 bases in between. The CDR3 length is 17 residues. CDR3 amino acids: CASSLAGGVAGANVLTF. DNA of the CDR3: TGTGCCAGCAGCTTAGCGGGCGGGGTTGCGGGGGCCAACGTCCTGACTTTC.

The CDR3 loop reads CSAPRVAGGHSEQFF. CDR3 coding DNA: TGCAGTGCTCCGAGGGTAGCGGGAGGCCACAGTGAGCAGTTCTTC. The chain has TRBV20-1 and TRBJ2-1; 10 nucleotides match TRBD2. The trim removed 5 bases at V and 9 bases at J, leaving 13 bases unmatched. The CDR3 is 15 amino acids. Germline loops: CDR1 DFQATT, CDR2 SNEGSKA (reference sequence).

This clonotype was found many times. V and J are TRBV6-1 and TRBJ2-3; 8 bases map to TRBD2. The V gene end was trimmed by 7 bases and the J gene end by 2 bases; junction bases not matched to a gene: 8. Germline V CDR1 and CDR2: MNHNS, SASEGT. The CDR3 has 15 residues. Written as DNA, the CDR3 is TGTGCCAGCAACCTACTAGCGGACCACACAGATACGCAGTATTTT. Its translation: CASNLLADHTDTQYF.

The rearrangement joins TRBV29-1 to TRBJ2-3; no clear D. Germline values: CDR1 SQVTM, CDR2 ANQGSEA. V lost 7 bases, J lost 3 bases, and 17 bases lay in between. The CDR3 is 14 residues long. The CDR3, as DNA: TGCAGCGCCCCTTTGTCCGGAACAACAGATACGCAGTATTTT. It codes for CSAPLSGTTDTQYF.

This sequence joins TRBV5-4 and TRBJ2-1; 9 positions agree with TRBD1. This CDR3 region has 15 residues. Per the germline V gene, CDR1 is SGHNT and CDR2 is YYREEE (reference sequence). V lost 4 bases to trimming and J lost 6 bases; unmatched junction nucleotides: 8. CDR3 sequence reads: CASSPGGQGTNEQFF. Written as DNA, the CDR3 is TGTGCCAGCAGCCCAGGGGGACAGGGAACCAATGAGCAGTTCTTC.

The V and J genes are TRBV4-2 and TRBJ2-5; D gene uncertain. Trimming took off 1 base at V and 5 bases at J, with 14 bases between the two ends. Per germline, CDR1 LGHNA and CDR2 YNFKEQ. The CDR3 length is 15 residues. This chain's CDR3 is CASSQGGARLETQYF. CDR3 coding DNA: TGTGCCAGCAGCCAAGGTGGAGCTAGACTGGAGACCCAGTACTTC.

This clonotype was counted between two and nine times. J is TRBJ2-1 and V is TRBV7-7; D not certain. This CDR3 comprises 13 residues. CDR1 is SSHAT, CDR2 FNYEAQ, per germline (reference sequence). V lost 4 bases and J lost 7, with 11 bases in between. This CDR3 is CASSSGPGNEQFF. CDR3 nucleotides: TGTGCCAGCAGCTCCGGACCCGGTAATGAGCAGTTCTTC.

The chain combines TRBV5-1 with TRBJ2-1; D unresolved. The CDR3 runs 15 residues. CDR1 SGHRS and CDR2 YFSETQ come from the germline V gene. The ends were cut back, 0 bases at V and 0 bases at J, with 7 bases in the middle. CDR3 nucleotides: TGCGCCAGCAGCTTGGCAGGAAGCTCCTACAATGAGCAGTTCTTC. Its translation is CASSLAGSSYNEQFF.